The sequence of this T cell receptor beta chain was determined in a study of cytomegalovirus exposure and HLA in healthy donors listed by TCRdb under 2017. With respect to the entire study: In an earlier analysis of roughly 590 of the donors, 250 to 350 Gb of sequence data and 90 million to 120 million unique TCR beta sequences from 180 million or so T cells were reported. To predict cytomegalovirus infection status, the study brought together high-throughput TCR immunosequencing, statistical association of individual TCRs with disease status, and machine learning. Roughly five DR-DQ haplotypes were handled as single units for association and clustering because linkage in the cohort was strong. Using immunosequencing, the study profiled T cell repertoires from about 620 subjects and related those repertoires to cytomegalovirus serostatus. The aim of the study was to test whether cataloging public T cell receptors could identify signatures of past pathogen exposure. Every repertoire in the discovery cohort had been generated on one and the same sequencing platform. The later analysis used no new phenotypic data to find candidate immune exposures, relying instead on TCR beta sequences and their occurrence across donors. Typing coverage varied by locus: 629-630 donors for A, B, C, DRB1 and DQB1; roughly 500 for DQA1; nearly 610 for DPA1; 400 to 480 for DPB1. Genome-wide SNP genotypes for about 55% of the roughly 670 donors were used in a later genetic analysis, which treated that subset as a discovery cohort. Across under 500 genotyped donors of the cohort, an average of roughly 250,000 unique TCR beta nucleotide sequences per donor were sequenced, and roughly a sixth of those sequences were non-productive. The genetic ancestry cluster associated with self-reported Caucasian donors included 80% to 90% of the roughly 400 genotyped donors. Alongside the repertoire data, information on donor age, sex, ethnicity and CMV serostatus was compiled. Besides the first cohort of about 730 subjects, a separate validation cohort made up of 95 to 150 different subjects was used. An earlier analysis of 587 of the donors used high-throughput TCR beta sequencing to judge whether each TCR beta V gene segment behaved as functional or pseudogenic. About 280 gigabases of sequencing data and approximately 84 million unique TCR sequences were included in an early release covering 500 to 750 HLA-typed donors. Class I and class II HLA loci were covered by the typing at four-digit resolution. In a later analysis, previously published TCR beta repertoires from 600 to 850 donors were re-analyzed and high-resolution HLA genotyping was added so that TCR occurrence patterns could be studied.

The cohort consisted of hundreds of healthy bone marrow donors. All cohort members were sampled while nominally healthy, although unrecorded immune exposures were likely present. The donor was CMV seronegative and was included in the group of approximately 350 seronegative cohort members. A peripheral blood sample was provided by each donor, and peripheral blood mononuclear cells were used for TCR beta sequencing. The Qiagen DNeasy Blood Extraction Kit was used to extract genomic DNA from the blood cell samples. Beyond this particular receptor, the publication reports: A later analysis found that most CMV-associated TCR beta chains appeared HLA-restricted, with HLA associations seemingly driven largely by CMV exposure. In vitro tests confirmed that a few of the cytomegalovirus-associated TCR beta chains recognize cytomegalovirus antigens. Several of the top co-occurrence clusters appeared to be linked to parvovirus B19, influenza, CMV and Epstein-Barr virus, according to a later analysis. Because counts were too low, around 18 rarely observed V segments, including chromosome 9 orphons, were left out of the earlier analysis of some 640 of the donors. A cluster of highly shared sequence variants was judged likely to represent a technical artifact of the sequencing pipeline. When HLA alleles, especially DR and DQ, strongly co-occurred, attributing TCR associations to individual alleles was difficult. Immune exposure information for the cohort was limited to CMV serostatus. Across donors, most TCR sequences were observed very rarely, whereas some public TCRs were present in many individuals. At a false discovery rate of 0.05, a later analysis linked fewer than 20,000 TCR beta sequences to specific HLA alleles. Cytomegalovirus status was reported to be diagnosed by the classifier with high specificity and sensitivity in both the original and validation cohorts. A later genetic analysis reported fewer N-insertions in productive TCRs among donors in an Asian-associated ancestry cluster than the roughly 620-donor mean. Broadly in line with IMGT annotations, most TCR beta V segments showed up in productive rearrangements about 87% or about 30% of the time in an earlier analysis of 450 to 600 of the donors. A further reported finding was that TCR beta sequences accurately predicted the HLA-A and HLA-B alleles for most subjects in the first cohort. A later analysis found that HLA-associated TCR beta chains were more clonally expanded and had lower generation probabilities than equally common non-associated chains. According to a later analysis, TCR association rates differed among HLA loci, with DRB1 alleles showing the most associated TCRs and HLA-C alleles showing the fewest. A later genetic analysis associated a missense DCLRE1C variant with V-gene and J-gene trimming of TCR beta chains, and an independent cohort replicated the association. Some IMGT-functional V segments, including TRBV6-2 and TRBV6-3, could not be distinguished by the 87-base-pair reads and were therefore excluded. It was suggested by the authors that the approach could potentially be generalized to other disease states and immunological phenotypes. Linkage disequilibrium might explain the correlated functional status among segregating V segments, but an unknown experimental factor could not be ruled out. Because some donors lacked HLA typing at each locus, the association tests relied only on the typed subset. This cohort had only TCR beta chains sequenced, and the lack of alpha or paired-chain data limited which features could be detected. A total of 150 or so TCR beta chains were listed by the study as associated with cytomegalovirus. Sequencing depth was assumed to be roughly uniform across donors in the presence/absence analyses, though that assumption may not hold.

In regard to this clone: Its specific antigen is unknown. Per-base qualities were not stored, and no clone one base away is much larger.

The CDR3 contains 15 residues, cysteine and phenylalanine counted. The DNA shown is the 45-base CDR3, in frame from base 1. As encoded in the germline V gene, CDR1 is SGHRS while CDR2 is YFSETQ. Ends trimmed: V by 3 bases, J by 4 bases; bases unmatched to a gene: 8. Libraries were constructed by the immunoSEQ multiplex PCR assay. For the multiplex PCR, a mixture combining 60 forward primers for TCR Vbeta segments and 13 reverse primers for TCR Jbeta segments was used. The CDR3 region of rearranged TCR beta genes was amplified from genomic DNA with a multiplex PCR assay. The amplified TCR beta libraries were sequenced on the Illumina HiSeq System as 87-base-pair reads. Under the source paper's analysis protocol: A later analysis counted about 80 million unique TCR beta chains across the roughly 700 repertoires, and about 10 million of these chains were shared by at least two donors. To remove PCR and sequencing errors, raw reads were error-corrected and collapsed into unique sequences using a nearest-neighbor algorithm that merged closely related sequences. To assign V, D and J gene segments, CDR3 sequences were aligned to IMGT reference sequences. For a sequence to be retained, a match of at least six nucleotides was required to both a V gene segment and a J gene segment. Rearrangements were called productive when the CDR3 lacked stop codons and stayed in frame with V and J; all others were non-productive. CDR3 was defined according to IMGT convention as the region running from the second conserved V-encoded cysteine to the conserved J-encoded phenylalanine. In an earlier analysis of approximately 500 of the donors, sequences lacking an unambiguous match to a single V gene segment were excluded. In an earlier analysis of a few hundred of the donors, V segments were called functional above 56.7% productive rearrangements and were called segregating when the between-donor standard deviation exceeded 5%. To diagnose cytomegalovirus status from the catalog of TCR beta chain sequences, a statistical classification framework was built. In a later analysis, TCR nucleotide sequences were compared against IMGT/GENE-DB human TR gene sequences so that V and J genes could be assigned. Using the TCRdist pipeline, a later analysis assigned CDR3 sequences along with most-parsimonious VDJ recombination scenarios. In a later analysis, each TCR beta chain was defined by its CDR3 amino acid sequence together with its V-gene family, and reads lacking a unique V-gene family were excluded. As a way to deal with suspected cross-contamination and a sequencing artifact, a later analysis dropped 592 nucleotide sequences that were highly shared and had low generation probability. In a later analysis, a clonal expansion index for each public chain was calculated from normalized within-repertoire ranks of inferred template counts. A later analysis computed generation probabilities with a VDJ recombination model fitted to out-of-frame rearrangements, and checked the results against IGoR. In a later analysis, hypergeometric tests were used to score TCR-TCR, TCR-HLA and TCR-CMV co-occurrence, with a repertoire-size bias correction applied to TCR pairs. To estimate false discovery rates, a later analysis permuted the HLA or CMV assignments 20 times. A later analysis grouped co-occurring TCRs with DBSCAN, adding TCRdist sequence similarity when clustering within HLA-allele-positive subsets. Repertoires with fewer than 30,000 or more than 120,000 public chains were left out of co-occurrence clustering, as were roughly five repertoires with anomalous nucleotide sharing. Drawn from immuneACCESS, this table holds only the in-frame rearrangements with V and J called that TCRdb kept. Clones are partly lost; checked studies trace under half to an unresolved V gene and leave the rest unexplained. The V and J calls and clone size were taken over from that table, and D and trimming were inferred from the DNA. For this sample there are roughly 150,000 clones; more than 75% appear just once. Over 2% of the sample is held by the ten biggest clonotypes.

The sample was PBMCs. This chain joins TRBV5-1 to TRBJ2-7, with 9 bases matching TRBD1. The TCR comes from a man aged 25 to 45 in good health and CMV-seronegative. This receptor carries the CDR3 CASSSALTGGYEQYF. The DNA sequence reads TGCGCCAGCAGCTCGGCTCTGACAGGGGGATACGAGCAGTACTTC.